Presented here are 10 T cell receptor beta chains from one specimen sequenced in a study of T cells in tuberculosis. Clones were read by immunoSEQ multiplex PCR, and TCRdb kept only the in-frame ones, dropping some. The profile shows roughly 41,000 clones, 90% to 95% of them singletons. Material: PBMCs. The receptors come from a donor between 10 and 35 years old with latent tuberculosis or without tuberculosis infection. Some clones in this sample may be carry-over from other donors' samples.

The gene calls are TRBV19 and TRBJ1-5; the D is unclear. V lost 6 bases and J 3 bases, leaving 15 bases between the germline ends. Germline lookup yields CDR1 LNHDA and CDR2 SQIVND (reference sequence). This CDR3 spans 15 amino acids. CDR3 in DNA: TGTGCCAGTAGGTCCTCGGTGTCCTTCAATCAGCCCCAGCATTTT. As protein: CASRSSVSFNQPQHF.

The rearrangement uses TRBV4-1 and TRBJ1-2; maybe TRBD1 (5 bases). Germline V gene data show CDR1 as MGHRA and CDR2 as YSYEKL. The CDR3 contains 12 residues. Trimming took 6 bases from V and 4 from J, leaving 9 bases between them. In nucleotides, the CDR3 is TGCGCCAGCAGTACAGGACCCTATGGCTACACCTTC. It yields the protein CASSTGPYGYTF.

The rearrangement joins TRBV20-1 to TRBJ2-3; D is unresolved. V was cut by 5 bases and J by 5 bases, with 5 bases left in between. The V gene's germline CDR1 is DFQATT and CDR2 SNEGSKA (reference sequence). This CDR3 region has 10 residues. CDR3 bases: TGCAGTGCTCCGGGAGATACGCAGTATTTT. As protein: CSAPGDTQYF.

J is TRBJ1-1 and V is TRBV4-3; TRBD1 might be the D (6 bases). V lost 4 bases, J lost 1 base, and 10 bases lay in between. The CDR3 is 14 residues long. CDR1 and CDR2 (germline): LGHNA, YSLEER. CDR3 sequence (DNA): TGCGCCAGCAGCCGGACAGCTCAGAACACTGAAGCTTTCTTT. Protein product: CASSRTAQNTEAFF.

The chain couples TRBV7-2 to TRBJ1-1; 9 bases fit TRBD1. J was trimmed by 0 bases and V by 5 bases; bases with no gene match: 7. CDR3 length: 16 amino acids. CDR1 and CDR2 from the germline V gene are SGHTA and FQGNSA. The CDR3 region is CASSPDRGVMNTEAFF. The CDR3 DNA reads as TGTGCCAGCAGCCCGGACAGGGGCGTGATGAACACTGAAGCTTTCTTT. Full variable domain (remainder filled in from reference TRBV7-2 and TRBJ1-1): GAGVSQSPSNKVTEKGKDVELRCDPISGHTALYWYRQSLGQGLEFLIYFQGNSAPDKSGLPSDRFSAERTGGSVSTLTIQRTQQEDSAVYLCASSPDRGVMNTEAFFGQGTRLTVV.

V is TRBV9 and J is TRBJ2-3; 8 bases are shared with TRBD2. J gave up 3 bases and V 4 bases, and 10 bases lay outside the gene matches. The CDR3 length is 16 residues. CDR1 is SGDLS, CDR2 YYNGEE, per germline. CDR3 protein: CASSFSGAGGTDTQYF. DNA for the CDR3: TGTGCCAGCAGCTTTAGCGGGGCTGGAGGAACAGATACGCAGTATTTT.

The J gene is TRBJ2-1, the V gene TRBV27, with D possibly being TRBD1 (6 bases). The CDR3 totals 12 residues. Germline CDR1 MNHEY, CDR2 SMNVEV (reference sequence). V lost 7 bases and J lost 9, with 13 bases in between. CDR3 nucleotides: TGTGCCAGCAACAGGGTTCACGGTGAGCAGTTCTTC. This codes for CASNRVHGEQFF.

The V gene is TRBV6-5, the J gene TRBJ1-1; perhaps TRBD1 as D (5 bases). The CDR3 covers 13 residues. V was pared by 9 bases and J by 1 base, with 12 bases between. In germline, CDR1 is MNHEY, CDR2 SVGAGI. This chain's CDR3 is CASYRISNTEAFF. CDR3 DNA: TGTGCCAGTTACAGGATATCGAACACTGAAGCTTTCTTT.

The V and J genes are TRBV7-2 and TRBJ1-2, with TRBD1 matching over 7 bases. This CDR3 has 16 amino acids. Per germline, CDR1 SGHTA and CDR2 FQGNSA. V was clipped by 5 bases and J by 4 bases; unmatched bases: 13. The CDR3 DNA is TGTGCCAGCAGCCCCAGACAGGGAACTGTCCGCTATGGCTACACCTTC. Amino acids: CASSPRQGTVRYGYTF. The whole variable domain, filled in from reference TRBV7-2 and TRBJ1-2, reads GAGVSQSPSNKVTEKGKDVELRCDPISGHTALYWYRQSLGQGLEFLIYFQGNSAPDKSGLPSDRFSAERTGGSVSTLTIQRTQQEDSAVYLCASSPRQGTVRYGYTFGSGTRLTVV.

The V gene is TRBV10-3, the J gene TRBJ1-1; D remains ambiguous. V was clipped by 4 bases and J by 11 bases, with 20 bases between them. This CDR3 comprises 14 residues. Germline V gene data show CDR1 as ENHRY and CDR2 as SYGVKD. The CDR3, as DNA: TGTGCCATCAGTGTTGGGCAGGATCTTAGTGGGGCTTTCTTT. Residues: CAISVGQDLSGAFF.